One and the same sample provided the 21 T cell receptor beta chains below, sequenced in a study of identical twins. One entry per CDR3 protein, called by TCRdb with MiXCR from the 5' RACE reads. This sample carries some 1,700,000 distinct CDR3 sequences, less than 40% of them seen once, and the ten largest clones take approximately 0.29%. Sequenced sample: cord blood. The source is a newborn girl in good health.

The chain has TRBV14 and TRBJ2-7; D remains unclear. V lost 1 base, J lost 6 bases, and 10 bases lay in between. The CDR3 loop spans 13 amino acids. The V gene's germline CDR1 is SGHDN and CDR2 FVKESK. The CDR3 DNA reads TGTGCCAGCAGCCAAGGGGGTCTCGGCGAGCAGTACTTC. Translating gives CASSQGGLGEQYF.

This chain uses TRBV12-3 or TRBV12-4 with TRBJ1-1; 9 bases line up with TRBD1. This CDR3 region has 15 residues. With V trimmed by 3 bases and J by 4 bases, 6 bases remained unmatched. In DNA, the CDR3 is TGTGCCAGCAGTTTTCGGAGGACAGGGGTCACTGAAGCTTTCTTT. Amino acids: CASSFRRTGVTEAFF.

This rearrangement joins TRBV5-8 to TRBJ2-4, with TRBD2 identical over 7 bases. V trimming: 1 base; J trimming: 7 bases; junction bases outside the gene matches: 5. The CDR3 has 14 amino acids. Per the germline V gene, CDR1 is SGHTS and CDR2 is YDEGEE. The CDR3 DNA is TGTGCCAGCAGCTTGTCGGGCGGGAGTAACATTCAGTACTTC. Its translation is CASSLSGGSNIQYF.

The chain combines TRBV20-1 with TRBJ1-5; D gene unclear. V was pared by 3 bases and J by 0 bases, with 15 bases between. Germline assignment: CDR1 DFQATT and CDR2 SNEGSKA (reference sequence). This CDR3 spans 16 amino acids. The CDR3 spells CSASVGSSDSNQPQHF. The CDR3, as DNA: TGCAGTGCTAGTGTTGGGAGTTCGGATAGCAATCAGCCCCAGCATTTT.

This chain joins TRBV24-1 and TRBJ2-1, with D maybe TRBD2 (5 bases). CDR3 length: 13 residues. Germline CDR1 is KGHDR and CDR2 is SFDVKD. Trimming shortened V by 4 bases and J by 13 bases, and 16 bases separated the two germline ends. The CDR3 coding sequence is TGTGCCACCAGTGAGGGAGCCTCCCTCGGCCAGTTCTTC. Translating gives CATSEGASLGQFF.

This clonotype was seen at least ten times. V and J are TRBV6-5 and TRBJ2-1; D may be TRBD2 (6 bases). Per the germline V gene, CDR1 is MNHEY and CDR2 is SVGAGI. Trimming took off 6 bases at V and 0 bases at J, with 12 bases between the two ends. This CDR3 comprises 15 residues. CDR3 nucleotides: TGTGCCAGCAGCGCCCTAGCGAGCTCCTACAATGAGCAGTTCTTC. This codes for CASSALASSYNEQFF.

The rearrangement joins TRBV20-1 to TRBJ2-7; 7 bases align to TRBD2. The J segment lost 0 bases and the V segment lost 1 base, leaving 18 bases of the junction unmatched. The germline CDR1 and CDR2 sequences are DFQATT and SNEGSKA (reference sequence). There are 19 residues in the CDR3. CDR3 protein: CSARGPPGLQTSLSYEQYF. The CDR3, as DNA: TGCAGTGCTAGAGGTCCTCCGGGACTACAGACTTCCCTCTCCTACGAGCAGTACTTC.

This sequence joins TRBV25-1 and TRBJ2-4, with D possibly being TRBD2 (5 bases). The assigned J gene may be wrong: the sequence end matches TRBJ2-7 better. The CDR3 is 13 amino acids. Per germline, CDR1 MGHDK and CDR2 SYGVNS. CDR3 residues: CASSRERGYEQYF. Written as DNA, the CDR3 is TGTGCCAGCAGCCGGGAAAGAGGCTACGAGCAGTACTTC.

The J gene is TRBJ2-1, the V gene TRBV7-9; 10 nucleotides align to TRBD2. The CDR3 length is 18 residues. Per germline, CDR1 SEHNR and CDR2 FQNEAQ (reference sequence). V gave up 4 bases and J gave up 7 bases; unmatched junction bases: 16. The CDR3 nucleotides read TGTGCCAGCAGCTCCTCCACCACCCAAAAGACTAGCGGGAATGAGCAGTTCTTC. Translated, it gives CASSSSTTQKTSGNEQFF.

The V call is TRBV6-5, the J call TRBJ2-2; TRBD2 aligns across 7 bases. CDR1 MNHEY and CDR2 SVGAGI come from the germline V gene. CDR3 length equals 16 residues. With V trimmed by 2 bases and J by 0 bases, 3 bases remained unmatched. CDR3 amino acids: CASSYLRGANTGELFF. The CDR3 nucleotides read TGTGCCAGCAGTTACCTCCGGGGGGCGAACACCGGGGAGCTGTTTTTT.

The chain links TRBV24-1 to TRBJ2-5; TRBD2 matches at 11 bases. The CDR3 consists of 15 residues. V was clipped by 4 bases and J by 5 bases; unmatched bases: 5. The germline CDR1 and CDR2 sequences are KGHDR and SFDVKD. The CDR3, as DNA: TGTGCCACCAGTGAACCGACTAGCGGGAAGGAGACCCAGTACTTC. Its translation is CATSEPTSGKETQYF.

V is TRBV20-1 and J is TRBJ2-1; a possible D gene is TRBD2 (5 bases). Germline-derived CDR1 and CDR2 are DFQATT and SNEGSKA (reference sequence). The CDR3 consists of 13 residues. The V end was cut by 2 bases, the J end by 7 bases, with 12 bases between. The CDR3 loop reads CSARPLEYNEQFF. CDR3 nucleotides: TGCAGTGCTAGACCACTAGAATATAATGAGCAGTTCTTC.

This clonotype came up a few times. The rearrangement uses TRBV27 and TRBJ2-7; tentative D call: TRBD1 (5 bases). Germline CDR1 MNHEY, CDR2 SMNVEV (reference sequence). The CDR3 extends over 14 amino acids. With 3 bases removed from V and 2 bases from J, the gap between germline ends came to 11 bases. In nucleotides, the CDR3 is TGTGCCAGCAGTTTTACGGACACGACCTACGAGCAGTACTTC. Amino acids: CASSFTDTTYEQYF.

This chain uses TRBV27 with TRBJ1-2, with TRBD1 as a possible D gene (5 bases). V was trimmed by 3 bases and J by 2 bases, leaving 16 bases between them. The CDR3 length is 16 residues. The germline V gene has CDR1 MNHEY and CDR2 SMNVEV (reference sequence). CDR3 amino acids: CASSLSRGPRNYGYTF. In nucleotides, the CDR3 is TGTGCCAGCAGTTTGAGCCGGGGACCGCGAAACTATGGCTACACCTTC.

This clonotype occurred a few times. The CDR3 coding sequence is TGCAGCGGGAAGGGACAGAAAGAGACCCAGTACTTC. Translating gives CSGKGQKETQYF. The chain combines TRBV29-1 with TRBJ2-5; the match to TRBD1 covers 7 bases. Losses at the gene ends were 7 bases for V and 3 bases for J; bases not matched to a gene: 5. In germline, CDR1 is SQVTM, CDR2 ANQGSEA. CDR3 length: 12 residues.

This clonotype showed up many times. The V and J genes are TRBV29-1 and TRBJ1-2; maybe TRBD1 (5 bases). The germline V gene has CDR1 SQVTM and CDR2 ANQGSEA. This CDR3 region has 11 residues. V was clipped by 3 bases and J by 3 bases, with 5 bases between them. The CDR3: CSVDRDYGYTF. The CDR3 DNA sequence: TGCAGCGTTGACAGGGACTATGGCTACACCTTC.

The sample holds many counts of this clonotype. In DNA form, the CDR3 reads TGTGCCAGCAGTTCCCGGGACGGATTCTACGAGCAGTACTTC. It encodes CASSSRDGFYEQYF. This chain joins TRBV27 and TRBJ2-7; D might be TRBD1 or TRBD2, each matching 5 bases. In germline, CDR1 is MNHEY, CDR2 SMNVEV (reference sequence). The CDR3 runs 14 residues. V was trimmed by 4 bases and J by 3 bases, leaving 13 bases between them.

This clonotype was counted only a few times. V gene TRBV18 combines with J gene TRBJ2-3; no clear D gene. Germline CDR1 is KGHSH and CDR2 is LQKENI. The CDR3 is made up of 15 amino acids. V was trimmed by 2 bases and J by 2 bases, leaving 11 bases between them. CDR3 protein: CASSPSNGHTDTQYF. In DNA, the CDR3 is TGTGCCAGCTCACCAAGCAACGGCCACACAGATACGCAGTATTTT.

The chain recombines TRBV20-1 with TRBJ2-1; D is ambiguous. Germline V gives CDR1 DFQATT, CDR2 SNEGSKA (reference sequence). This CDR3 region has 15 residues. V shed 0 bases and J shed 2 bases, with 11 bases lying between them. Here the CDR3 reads CSARDRVKPYNEQFF. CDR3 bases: TGCAGTGCTAGAGATAGGGTCAAACCCTACAATGAGCAGTTCTTC.

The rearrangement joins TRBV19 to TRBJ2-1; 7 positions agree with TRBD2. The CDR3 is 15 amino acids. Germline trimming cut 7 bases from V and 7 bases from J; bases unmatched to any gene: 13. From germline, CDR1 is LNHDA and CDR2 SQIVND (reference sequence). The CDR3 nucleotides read TGTGCCAGTACTAAAGGGAGGGATGGTTCTAATGAGCAGTTCTTC. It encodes CASTKGRDGSNEQFF.

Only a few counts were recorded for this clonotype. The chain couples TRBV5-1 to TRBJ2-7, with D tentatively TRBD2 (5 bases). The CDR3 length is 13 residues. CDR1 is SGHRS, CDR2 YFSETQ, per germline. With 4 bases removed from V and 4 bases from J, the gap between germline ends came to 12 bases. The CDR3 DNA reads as TGCGCCAGCAGCATAAGCAGGAGGTACGAGCAGTACTTC. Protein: CASSISRRYEQYF.